This T cell receptor (beta chain) originates from a study of shared clonotypes between healthy human individuals. Study conclusions and caveats: Genetic and exposure-history diversity was limited by the small donor number.

On this clone itself: Its target is unknown.

The CDR3 length is 12 residues. Germline-derived CDR1 and CDR2 are MGHDK and SYGVNS. The ends were cut back, 4 bases at V and 4 bases at J, with 8 bases in the middle. DNA at about 200 ng, some 31,000 T cell genomes, went into sorted-subset replicate PCRs. Per the original methods: Junction-only sequences produced by ImmunoSEQ had no quality scores, so filtering differed. TCRdb keeps only in-frame clones here, not all; method: immunoSEQ multiplex PCR. Clone size and V and J calls were adopted from that table, with D and trimming inferred from the DNA. The profile shows some 550,000 clones, roughly 97% of them singletons. Recent acute infections and vaccinations were absent in the healthy HIV-negative adult donors.

Sample: naive CD4+ T cells sorted from blood. Regarding subset: CD45RA+ positively selected. The rearrangement links TRBV25-1 to TRBJ2-7; D is undetermined. The TCR comes from a woman aged 25 to 39 in good health. The CDR3 nucleotides read TGTGCCAGCAGTGGGATAAGGTACGAGCAGTACTTC. Translating it yields CASSGIRYEQYF.